Listed here are 2 T cell receptor beta chains from one sample, sequenced in a study of Graves' ophthalmopathy and Graves' hyperthyroidism. Transcripts of RNA were the source for amplifying TCR beta CDR3 regions. First-round RT-PCR used HTBI primers; second-round multiplex PCR followed. TCRdb re-called the multiplex PCR reads with MiXCR, one entry per CDR3 protein. The table has approximately 160,000 distinct CDR3 sequences, 30% to 45% seen once. Sequencing was carried out using peripheral blood. The source is a man aged 25 to 40 with Graves' ophthalmopathy.

This clonotype was detected ten times or more. The chain uses TRBV5-1 and TRBJ2-2, with a possible D match to TRBD2 (5 bases). The CDR3 spans 12 residues. V dropped 4 bases and J dropped 7 bases, with 8 bases sitting between them. From germline, CDR1 is SGHRS and CDR2 YFSETQ. The CDR3 sequence: CASSPAGGELFF. CDR3 sequence (DNA): TGCGCCAGCAGCCCGGCGGGCGGGGAGCTGTTTTTT.

The chain is built from TRBV20-1 and TRBJ1-5; maybe TRBD1 (6 bases). V was shortened by 6 bases and J by 6 bases, with 24 bases between the two germline ends. This CDR3 spans 16 amino acids. CDR1 is DFQATT, CDR2 SNEGSKA, per germline (reference sequence). CDR3 in amino acids: CSARDSNRVVGQPQHF. The CDR3 DNA is TGCAGTGCCAGGGATTCCAACAGGGTGGTAGGTCAGCCCCAGCATTTT.